This TCR beta chain is drawn from a study of blood T cell repertoires in COVID-19. Whole-study context: The study drew acute and convalescent COVID-19 samples from the United States, Italy and Spain.

Sequencing used immunoSEQ multiplex PCR; TCRdb keeps in-frame clones, though not all of them. The sample gives 68,000 or so clones, around 88% of which show up once; about 6.4% is in the top ten. The CDR3 runs 13 residues. Trimming stripped 5 bases from V and 5 bases from J, with 12 bases between. Germline values: CDR1 SGHTA, CDR2 FQGTGA. Sample: peripheral blood. The source of this sequence is a woman in her 70s with acute or convalescent COVID-19. The chain joins TRBV7-3 to TRBJ1-1, with D hard to call. CDR3 nucleotides: TGTGCCAGCAGCCGCGAGAAATTTACTGAAGCTTTCTTT. This codes for CASSREKFTEAFF.